These 6 T cell receptor beta chains were all obtained from the same sample, sequenced in a study of OX40 agonist ivuxolimab in advanced cancers. Only in-frame clones appear in the TCRdb table, and some are missing; sequencing was by immunoSEQ multiplex PCR. In the table there are 50,000 to 65,000 clones, around 86% of which are singletons. The sequencing used CD4+ or CD8+ T cells sorted from blood, collected in a trial of the OX40 agonist ivuxolimab. The receptors shown here come from an adult with an advanced solid tumor such as melanoma, head and neck, liver or kidney cancer.

The sample holds a few counts of this clone. The CDR3 region has the DNA TGTGCCAGCAGTTTAATGGGACAGAATACTAAAGCTTTCTTT. Protein sequence: CASSLMGQNTKAFF. This chain uses TRBV28 with TRBJ1-1; 7 bases fit TRBD1. V shed 2 bases and J 9 bases; nucleotides not matched to a gene: 9. CDR3 length equals 14 residues. Germline V gene data show CDR1 as MDHEN and CDR2 as SYDVKM. Using reference TRBV28 and TRBJ1-1 for the parts outside the CDR3, the full variable domain is DVKVTQSSRYLVKRTGEKVFLECVQDMDHENMFWYRQDPGLGLRLIYFSYDVKMKEKGDIPEGYSVSREKKERFSLILESASTNQTSMYLCASSLMGQNTKAFFGQGTRLTVV.

The J gene is TRBJ1-2, the V gene TRBV11-2, with D perhaps TRBD1 (6 bases). Trimming removed 6 bases from V and 4 bases from J, with 12 bases in between. The CDR3 contains 13 residues. The germline gives CDR1 SGHAT, CDR2 FQNNGV. CDR3 DNA sequence: TGTGCCAGCAGTCGCCCAGGGGCCTATGGCTACACCTTC. Translation gives CASSRPGAYGYTF.

The J gene is TRBJ2-7, the V gene TRBV19, with D uncertain. This CDR3 region has 11 residues. V gave up 0 bases and J gave up 6 bases, with 3 bases separating them. CDR1 is LNHDA and CDR2 is SQIVND in the germline V gene (reference sequence). CDR3 sequence: CASSIDTEQYF. CDR3 DNA: TGTGCCAGTAGTATAGATACCGAGCAGTACTTC.

The V and J genes are TRBV6-6 and TRBJ2-3; 7 bases line up with TRBD1. V dropped 6 bases and J dropped 5; count of bases not matched to a gene: 2. CDR1 and CDR2 (germline): MNHNY, SVGAGI (reference sequence). This CDR3 has 12 amino acids. DNA for the CDR3: TGTGCCAGCAGCCGACAGGGAGATACGCAGTATTTT. Translated, it gives CASSRQGDTQYF.

The V and J genes are TRBV7-9 and TRBJ2-7; D unclear. CDR1 is SEHNR, CDR2 FQNEAQ, per germline (reference sequence). The ends were cut back, 2 bases at V and 3 bases at J, with 11 bases in the middle. This CDR3 comprises 14 residues. The CDR3 is CASSLNPPLYEQYF. The CDR3, as DNA: TGTGCCAGCAGCTTAAATCCGCCCCTCTACGAGCAGTACTTC. Using reference TRBV7-9 and TRBJ2-7 for the parts outside the CDR3, the full variable domain is DTGVSQNPRHKITKRGQNVTFRCDPISEHNRLYWYRQTLGQGPEFLTYFQNEAQLEKSRLLSDRFSAERPKGSFSTLEIQRTEQGDSAMYLCASSLNPPLYEQYFGPGTRLTVT.

The chain couples TRBV7-2 to TRBJ1-3; TRBD1 aligns across 7 bases. J gave up 6 bases and V 0 bases, and 5 bases lay outside the gene matches. This CDR3 contains 15 residues. Per germline, CDR1 SGHTA and CDR2 FQGNSA. The DNA of the CDR3 is TGTGCCAGCAGCTTAGCAGGGGGCGTCAAAAACACCATATATTTT. It specifies CASSLAGGVKNTIYF.